The rows below give T cell receptor beta chains drawn from one sample of a study of T cell changes during pregnancy in multiple sclerosis. Clones were sequenced by immunoSEQ multiplex PCR, and TCRdb holds only the in-frame ones, with some missing. The table records over 35,000 clones, about nine tenths of them present only once. The input for sequencing was CD4+ T cells from peripheral blood mononuclear cells, taken in the first trimester of pregnancy. The source is a female donor with multiple sclerosis, enrolled in a pregnancy study. CDR3s include the opening cysteine and the closing phenylalanine or tryptophan. The D gene is left open where the match is weak. A row's size may be missing; if present it is once, few, many or a size class.

J gene | clone size | V gene | D gene | CDR3 protein | CDR3 DNA
TRBJ2-5 | . | TRBV10-3 | TRBD1 | CASTGGAETQYF | TGTGCCTCAACAGGGGGCGCAGAGACCCAGTACTTC
TRBJ2-2 | . | TRBV19 | TRBD2 | CASSIGSGGSTGELFF | TGTGCCAGTAGTATAGGAAGCGGGGGCTCCACCGGGGAGCTGTTTTTT
TRBJ1-2 | . | TRBV6-6 | . | CASSYQDRLNYGYTF | TGTGCCAGCAGTTACCAGGACAGACTCAACTATGGCTACACCTTC
TRBJ2-5 | . | TRBV7-6 | TRBD1 | CASSTSTRQGKETQYF | TGTGCCAGCAGCACCAGTACCCGACAGGGGAAAGAGACCCAGTACTTC
TRBJ2-5 | . | TRBV6-5 | . | CATRTVRAETQYF | TGTGCCACGCGGACAGTCAGGGCAGAGACCCAGTACTTC
TRBJ2-1 | . | TRBV19 | TRBD2 | CASSAALAGGYNEQFF | TGTGCCAGTAGTGCAGCACTAGCGGGAGGGTACAATGAGCAGTTCTTC
TRBJ2-1 | . | TRBV5-6 | TRBD2 | CASSALTSGKYYNEQFF | TGTGCCAGCAGCGCACTGACTAGCGGCAAATACTACAATGAGCAGTTCTTC
TRBJ1-2 | . | TRBV7-9 | . | CASSFGVIGGYTF | TGTGCCAGCAGCTTCGGAGTGATAGGAGGCTACACCTTC
TRBJ1-4 | few | TRBV5-1 | . | CASTSGHLNEKLFF | TGCGCCAGCACCTCGGGACACCTTAATGAAAAACTGTTTTTT
TRBJ1-2 | . | TRBV5-8 | . | CAGRDSTVNYGYTF | TGTGCCGGACGAGATTCGACAGTAAACTATGGCTACACCTTC
TRBJ2-6 | . | TRBV19 | . | CASTLFRSGANVLTF | TGTGCCAGTACCTTGTTCCGCTCTGGGGCCAACGTCCTGACTTTC
TRBJ1-6 | few | TRBV30 | . | CAWSVRGSPLHF | TGTGCCTGGAGTGTACGAGGCTCACCCCTCCACTTT
TRBJ1-1 | few | TRBV27 | . | CAWSEADTEAFF | TGTGCCTGGTCCGAGGCTGACACTGAAGCTTTCTTT
TRBJ2-5 | once | TRBV5-1 | TRBD2 | CATTPGGTQETQYF | TGCGCCACCACGCCGGGGGGAACCCAGGAGACCCAGTACTTC
TRBJ2-7 | . | TRBV7-9 | . | CASSPRAVSSYEQYF | TGTGCCAGCAGCCCTCGTGCGGTTAGCTCCTACGAGCAGTACTTC
TRBJ2-3 | . | TRBV6-4 | TRBD1 | CASSTDRGGADTQYF | TGTGCCAGCAGCACCGACAGGGGTGGTGCAGATACGCAGTATTTT
TRBJ1-2 | . | TRBV10-3 | . | CAISVATGVYGYTF | TGTGCCATCAGTGTAGCGACAGGCGTGTATGGCTACACCTTC
TRBJ2-3 | . | TRBV25-1 | . | CASSETRATDTQYF | TGTGCCAGCAGTGAAACCAGGGCAACAGATACGCAGTATTTT